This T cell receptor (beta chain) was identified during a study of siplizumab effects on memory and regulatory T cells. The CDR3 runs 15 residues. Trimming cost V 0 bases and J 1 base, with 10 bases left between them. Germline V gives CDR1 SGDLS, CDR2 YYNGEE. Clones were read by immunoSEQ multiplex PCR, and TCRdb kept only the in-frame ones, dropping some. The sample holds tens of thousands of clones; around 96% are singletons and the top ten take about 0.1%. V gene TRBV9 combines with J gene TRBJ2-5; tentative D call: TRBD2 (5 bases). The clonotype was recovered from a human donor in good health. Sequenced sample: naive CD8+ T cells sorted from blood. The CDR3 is CASSVVGAAQETQYF. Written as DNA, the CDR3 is TGTGCCAGCAGCGTAGTCGGAGCGGCCCAAGAGACCCAGTACTTC.